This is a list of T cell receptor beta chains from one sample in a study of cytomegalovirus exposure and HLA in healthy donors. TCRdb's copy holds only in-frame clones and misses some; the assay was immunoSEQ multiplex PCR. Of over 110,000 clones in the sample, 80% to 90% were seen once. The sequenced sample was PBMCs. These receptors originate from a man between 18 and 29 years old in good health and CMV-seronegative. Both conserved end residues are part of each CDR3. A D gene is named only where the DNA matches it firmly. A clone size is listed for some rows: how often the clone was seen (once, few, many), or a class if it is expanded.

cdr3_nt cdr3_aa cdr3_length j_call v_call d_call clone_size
TGTGCCAGCATACCAGGGGGCGAATCCTACGAGCAGTACTTC CASIPGGESYEQYF 14 TRBJ2-7 TRBV2 TRBD1 NA
TGCGCCAGCAGCCAAGAATTACAGCGGGGGGATCCCGAGCAGTACTTC CASSQELQRGDPEQYF 16 TRBJ2-7 TRBV4-1 TRBD2 NA
TGTGCCAGCAGTGGGAGGAGGGGTGGCAATTCACCCCTCCACTTT CASSGRRGGNSPLHF 15 TRBJ1-6 TRBV2 NA NA
TGCAGTGGAGGATCCTATACGCAGTATTTT CSGGSYTQYF 10 TRBJ2-3 TRBV20-1 NA NA
TGCGCCAGCAGCTTGTCCTCAGGGATTGAAAAACTGTTTTTT CASSLSSGIEKLFF 14 TRBJ1-4 TRBV5-1 NA NA
TGTGCCAGCAGCTTAGTGGCGGTATCGGACACTGAAGCTTTCTTT CASSLVAVSDTEAFF 15 TRBJ1-1 TRBV7-6 NA NA
TGTGCCAGCAGCCCCCTAGCGGGAGGGCACTACAATGAGCAGTTCTTC CASSPLAGGHYNEQFF 16 TRBJ2-1 TRBV7-6 TRBD2 NA
TGTGCCACCCGACAGGGGGTATTGAACACTGAAGCTTTCTTT CATRQGVLNTEAFF 14 TRBJ1-1 TRBV28 TRBD1 few
TGTGCCAGCAGGGAGTCGGGGGGCACAGATACGCAGTATTTT CASRESGGTDTQYF 14 TRBJ2-3 TRBV6-1 NA NA
TGCGCCAGCAGTCCCAGAGCGATTAGCCCAGAGACCCAGTACTTC CASSPRAISPETQYF 15 TRBJ2-5 TRBV4-1 NA NA
TGTGCCAGCAGTAACGGACAGGGTAGCGACGAGCAGTACTTC CASSNGQGSDEQYF 14 TRBJ2-7 TRBV28 TRBD1 NA
TGTGCCAGCAGCTTATCCGGGTTCGACACTGAAGCTTTCTTT CASSLSGFDTEAFF 14 TRBJ1-1 TRBV7-2 NA NA
TGTGCCAGCAGCTTAGGCGGGACACTTAGCTCCTATAATTCACCCCTCCACTTT CASSLGGTLSSYNSPLHF 18 TRBJ1-6 TRBV13 NA NA
TGTGCCAGCGAGAGCGGGGGAGGTAATGAGCAGTTCTTC CASESGGGNEQFF 13 TRBJ2-1 TRBV6-5 TRBD2 once
TGTGCCAGCACCCAGCAGGGCCCGCAGACCGGGGAGCTGTTTTTT CASTQQGPQTGELFF 15 TRBJ2-2 TRBV27 NA NA
TGTGCTAGTGGTTTGGGACTAGCGGGGAACTCAGATACGCAGTATTTT CASGLGLAGNSDTQYF 16 TRBJ2-3 TRBV12-5 TRBD2 NA
TGTGCCAGCAGTCCAACAGGGAACTACGAGCAGTACTTC CASSPTGNYEQYF 13 TRBJ2-7 TRBV27 NA NA
TGTGCCAGCAGTTTCTCTTCTGGGGCCAACGTCCTGACTTTC CASSFSSGANVLTF 14 TRBJ2-6 TRBV28 NA NA
TGTGCCAGTAGTATTGGGGGGACAGGGAGGTTGTCCTACGAGCAGTACTTC CASSIGGTGRLSYEQYF 17 TRBJ2-7 TRBV19 TRBD1 NA
TGTGCCAGCAGCTGGACAGGGGGTACCGGGGAGCTGTTTTTT CASSWTGGTGELFF 14 TRBJ2-2 TRBV7-6 TRBD1 NA
TGTGCCACCGTTCGGGACTCCTCTGGAAACACCATATATTTT CATVRDSSGNTIYF 14 TRBJ1-3 TRBV6-6 NA NA
TGTGCCAGCAGCCAGCGAGGCTACGAGCAGTACTTC CASSQRGYEQYF 12 TRBJ2-7 TRBV14 NA NA
TGTGCCAGCAGCTTAGGCAGGACTAGCGTACCCGAGCAGTACTTC CASSLGRTSVPEQYF 15 TRBJ2-7 TRBV11-2 TRBD2 NA
TGTGCCAGCAGCCCCTTGACTAGCGGGAGTAGGTACGAGCAGTACTTC CASSPLTSGSRYEQYF 16 TRBJ2-7 TRBV7-9 TRBD2 NA
TGTGCCAGCAGTTGGAGGCCCAATTTCTATGGCTACACCTTC CASSWRPNFYGYTF 14 TRBJ1-2 TRBV28 NA NA
TGTGCCAGCAGCTTACTCGCCTACGAGCAGTACTTC CASSLLAYEQYF 12 TRBJ2-7 TRBV7-9 NA NA
TGTGCCAGCAGCTTACGCTCCCATGGGGGACATCCGAGCTCCTACGAGCAGTACTTC CASSLRSHGGHPSSYEQYF 19 TRBJ2-7 TRBV7-9 NA NA
TGTGCCAGCAGCTTGTCAGGGTTGGGTGAGACCCAGTACTTC CASSLSGLGETQYF 14 TRBJ2-5 TRBV5-6 NA once
TGTGCCAGCAGCGTAGGGTCAGGGGGCATCGAGCAGTACTTC CASSVGSGGIEQYF 14 TRBJ2-7 TRBV9 TRBD1 NA
TGCGCCAGCAGGGGCCAAGACACCGCCCATGGCTACACCTTC CASRGQDTAHGYTF 14 TRBJ1-2 TRBV5-1 NA NA